This T cell receptor (beta chain) derives from a study of OX40 agonist ivuxolimab in advanced cancers. For the study at large: Those enrolled were roughly 80% male, with a mean age of 60 years and ages from roughly 23 to 79.

Individuals having autoimmune disease history or systemic immunosuppression were not enrolled. Blood sampling took place at baseline, cycle 4 day 1, and cycle 7 day 1. Losses at the gene ends were 0 bases for V and 4 bases for J; bases not matched to a gene: 8. The CDR3 extends over 16 amino acids. The germline V gene encodes CDR1 SGHNT and CDR2 YYREEE (reference sequence). Using immunoSEQ multiplex PCR, the repertoire was profiled, and TCRdb retains in-frame clones only, with some absent. The data show roughly 70,000 clones, with approximately 86% seen just once and 2% to 2.5% held by the top ten. The source was CD4+ or CD8+ T cells sorted from blood, collected in a trial of the OX40 agonist ivuxolimab. The gene calls are TRBV5-4 and TRBJ2-3, with TRBD2 identical over 7 bases. The sequence was obtained from an adult with an advanced solid tumor such as melanoma, head and neck, liver or kidney cancer. This CDR3 is CASSLETSMASDTQYF. The CDR3 DNA reads as TGTGCCAGCAGCTTGGAGACTAGCATGGCTTCAGATACGCAGTATTTT.